Listed below are T cell receptor beta chains from one sample, sequenced in a study of blood T cell repertoires in COVID-19. Libraries were prepared by immunoSEQ multiplex PCR; TCRdb keeps only in-frame clonotypes and omits some of them. Of 260,000 or so clones in the sample, over 75% were seen once. Sequenced material: peripheral blood. The origin of the receptors is a human donor in a cohort sampled during active COVID-19. CDR3s leave out the opening cysteine and the closing phenylalanine or tryptophan.

J gene,CDR3 length,V gene,CDR3 protein
TRBJ2-5,12,TRBV19,ASSIGGGAETQY
TRBJ1-2,13,TRBV30,AWSVSYDSPYGYT
TRBJ1-1,10,TRBV10-3,AISARDTEAF
TRBJ2-3,14,TRBV28,ASSPSTGTGTDTQY
TRBJ1-2,13,TRBV9,ASSVSGQGIYGYT
TRBJ1-2,12,TRBV6-5,ASSYSWGLYGYT
TRBJ2-1,11,TRBV7-6,ASSSVAYNEQF
TRBJ2-1,13,TRBV7-9,ASSLDRGLYNEQF
TRBJ1-6,15,TRBV30,AWMLPGRRSYNSPLH
TRBJ1-5,12,TRBV3-1/TRBV3-2,ASSRDTTGRSQH
TRBJ2-1,12,TRBV28,ASSHDLATDEQF
TRBJ2-6,15,TRBV10-3,AISEGALTSGANVLT
TRBJ1-2,17,TRBV5-6,ASSHTGRAKGMGGYGYT
TRBJ1-5,11,TRBV12-3/TRBV12-4,ASGTGGNQPQH
TRBJ1-1,12,TRBV11-2,ASSSRTARAEAF
TRBJ1-6,12,TRBV9,ASSVDTDTSPLH
TRBJ1-3,17,TRBV5-1,ASSLGVGGKTGTGNTIY
TRBJ1-4,13,TRBV2,ASSLEQGLNEKLF
TRBJ2-7,12,TRBV7-2,ASSLPSGARRQY
TRBJ2-1,14,TRBV6-4,ASSETRGQGGDEQF
TRBJ2-5,13,TRBV29-1,SVPAGPSGQETQY
TRBJ2-2,13,TRBV10-3,AIKRGTGVTGELF
TRBJ2-7,10,TRBV3-1/TRBV3-2,ASSQSSYEQY
TRBJ1-2,13,TRBV11-2,ASSLIPQSNYGYT
TRBJ2-1,11,TRBV24-1,ATSDFAAVGQF
TRBJ1-1,11,TRBV10-3,AVRDRGQSEAF
TRBJ2-7,13,TRBV4-3,ASSPRQGVSYEQY
TRBJ1-1,13,TRBV19,ASSRQGRKNTEAF
TRBJ2-1,14,TRBV24-1,ATSDLDGRAGNEQF